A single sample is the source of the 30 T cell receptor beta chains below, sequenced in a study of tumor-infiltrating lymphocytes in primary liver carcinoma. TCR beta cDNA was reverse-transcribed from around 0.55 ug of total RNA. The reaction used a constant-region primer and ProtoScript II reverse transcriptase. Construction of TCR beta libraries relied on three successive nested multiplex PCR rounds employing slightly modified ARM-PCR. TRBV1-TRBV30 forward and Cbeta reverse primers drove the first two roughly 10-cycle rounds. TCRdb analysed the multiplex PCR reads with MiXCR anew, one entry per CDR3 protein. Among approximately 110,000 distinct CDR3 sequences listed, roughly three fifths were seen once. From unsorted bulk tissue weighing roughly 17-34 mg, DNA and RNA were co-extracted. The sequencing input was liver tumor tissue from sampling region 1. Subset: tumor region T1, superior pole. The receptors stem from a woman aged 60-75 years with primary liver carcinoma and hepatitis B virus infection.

DNA for the CDR3: TGTGCCAGCAGTCCCCCGCTTGAGACCTCCTACGAGCAGTACTTC. This gives the protein CASSPPLETSYEQYF. This sequence joins TRBV28 and TRBJ2-7; no reliable D call. V was shortened by 5 bases and J by 0 bases, with 14 bases between the two germline ends. The CDR3 extends over 15 amino acids. Per germline, CDR1 MDHEN and CDR2 SYDVKM.

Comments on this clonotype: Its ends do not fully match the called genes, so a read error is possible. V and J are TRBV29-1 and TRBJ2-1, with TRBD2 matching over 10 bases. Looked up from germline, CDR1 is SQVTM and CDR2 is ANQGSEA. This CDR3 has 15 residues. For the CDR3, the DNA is TGCAGTATCCGAATCGGACTAGCGGCCTACAATGAGCAATTCTTC. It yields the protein CSIRIGLAAYNEQFF.

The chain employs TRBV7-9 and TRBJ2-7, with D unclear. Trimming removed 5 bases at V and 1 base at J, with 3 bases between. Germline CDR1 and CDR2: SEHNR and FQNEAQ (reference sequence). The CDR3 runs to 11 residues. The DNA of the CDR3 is TGTGCCAGCAGCGTATCCTACGAGCAGTACTTC. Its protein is CASSVSYEQYF.

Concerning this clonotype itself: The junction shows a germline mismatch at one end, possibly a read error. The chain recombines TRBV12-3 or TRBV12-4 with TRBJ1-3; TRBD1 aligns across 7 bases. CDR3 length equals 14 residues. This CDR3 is CASSFRQGGNIIYF. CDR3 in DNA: TGTGCCAGCAGTTTCCGACAGGGTGGAAACATCATATATTTT.

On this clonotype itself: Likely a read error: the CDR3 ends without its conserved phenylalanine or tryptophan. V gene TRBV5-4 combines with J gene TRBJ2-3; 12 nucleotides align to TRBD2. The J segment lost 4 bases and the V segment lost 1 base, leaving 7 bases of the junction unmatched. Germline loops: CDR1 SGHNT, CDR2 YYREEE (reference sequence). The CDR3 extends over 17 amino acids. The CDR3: CASSLRLAGGLADTQYL. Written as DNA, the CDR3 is TGTGCCAGCAGCTTGCGCCTAGCGGGAGGGTTGGCAGATACGCAGTATTTA.

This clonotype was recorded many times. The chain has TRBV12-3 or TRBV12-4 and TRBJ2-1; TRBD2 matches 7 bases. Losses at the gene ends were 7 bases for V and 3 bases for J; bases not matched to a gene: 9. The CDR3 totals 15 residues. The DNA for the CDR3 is TGTGCCAGCAAGGTGGATAGCGGGCACTACAATGAGCAGTTCTTC. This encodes CASKVDSGHYNEQFF.

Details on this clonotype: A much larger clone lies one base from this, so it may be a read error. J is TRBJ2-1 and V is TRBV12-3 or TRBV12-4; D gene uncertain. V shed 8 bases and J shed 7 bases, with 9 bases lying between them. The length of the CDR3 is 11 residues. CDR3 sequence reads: CASDTTNEQFF. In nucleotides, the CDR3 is TGTGCCAGCGATACGACTAATGAGCAGTTCTTC.

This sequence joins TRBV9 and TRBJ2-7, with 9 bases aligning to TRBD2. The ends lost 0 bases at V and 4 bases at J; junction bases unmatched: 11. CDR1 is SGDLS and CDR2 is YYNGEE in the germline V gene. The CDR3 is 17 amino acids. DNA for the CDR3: TGTGCCAGCAGCGTAGACCCTCAGGCGGGAGGGAGGTACGAGCAGTACTTC. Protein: CASSVDPQAGGRYEQYF.

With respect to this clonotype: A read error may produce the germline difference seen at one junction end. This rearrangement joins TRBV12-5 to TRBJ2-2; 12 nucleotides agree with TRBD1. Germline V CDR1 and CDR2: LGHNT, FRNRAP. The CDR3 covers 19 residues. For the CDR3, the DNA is TGTGCTAGTGCTTTACCACCCATTGGGGGGACAGGGGGCACCGGGGAGCTGCTTTTT. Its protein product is CASALPPIGGTGGTGELLF.

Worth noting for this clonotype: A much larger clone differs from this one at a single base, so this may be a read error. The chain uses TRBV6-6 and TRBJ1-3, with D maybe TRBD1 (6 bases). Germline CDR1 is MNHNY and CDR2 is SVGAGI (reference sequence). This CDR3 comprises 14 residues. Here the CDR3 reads CASSPDSSGNTIHF. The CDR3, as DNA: TGTGCCAGCAGTCCGGACAGCTCTGGAAACACCATACATTTT.

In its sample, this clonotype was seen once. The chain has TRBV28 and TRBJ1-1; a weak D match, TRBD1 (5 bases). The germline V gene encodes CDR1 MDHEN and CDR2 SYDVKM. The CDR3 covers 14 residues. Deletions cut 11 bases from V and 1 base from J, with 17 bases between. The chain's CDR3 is CALHPVGANTEAFF. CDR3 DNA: TGTGCCCTCCACCCGGTCGGGGCGAACACTGAAGCTTTCTTT.

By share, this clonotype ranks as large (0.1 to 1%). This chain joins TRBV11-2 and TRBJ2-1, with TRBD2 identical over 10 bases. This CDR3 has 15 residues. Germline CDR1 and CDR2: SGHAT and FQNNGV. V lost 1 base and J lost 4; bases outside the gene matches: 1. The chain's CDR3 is CASSLGTSGYNEQFF. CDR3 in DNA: TGTGCCAGCAGCTTAGGGACTAGCGGTTACAATGAGCAGTTCTTC.

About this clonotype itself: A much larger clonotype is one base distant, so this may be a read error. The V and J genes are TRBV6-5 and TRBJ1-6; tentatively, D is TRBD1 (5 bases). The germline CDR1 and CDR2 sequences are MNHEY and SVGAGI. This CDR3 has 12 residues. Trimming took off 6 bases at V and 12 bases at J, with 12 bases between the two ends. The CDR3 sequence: CASRPRGVPLHF. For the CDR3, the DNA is TGTGCCAGCAGACCCCGGGGGGTACCCCTCCACTTT.

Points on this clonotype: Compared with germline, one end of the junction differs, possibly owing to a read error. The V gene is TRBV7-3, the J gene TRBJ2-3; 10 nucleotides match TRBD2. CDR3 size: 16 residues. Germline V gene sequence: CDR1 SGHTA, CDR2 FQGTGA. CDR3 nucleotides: TGTGCCAGCAACTTAGGAGCGGGAGGGACCACAGATACGCAGTATTTT. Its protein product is CASNLGAGGTTDTQYF.

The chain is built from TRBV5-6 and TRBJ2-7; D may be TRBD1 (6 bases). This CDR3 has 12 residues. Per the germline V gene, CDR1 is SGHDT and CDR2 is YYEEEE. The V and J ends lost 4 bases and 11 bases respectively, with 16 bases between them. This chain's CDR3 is CASSGSQGRKYF. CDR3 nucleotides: TGTGCCAGCAGCGGTTCACAGGGCAGAAAGTACTTC.

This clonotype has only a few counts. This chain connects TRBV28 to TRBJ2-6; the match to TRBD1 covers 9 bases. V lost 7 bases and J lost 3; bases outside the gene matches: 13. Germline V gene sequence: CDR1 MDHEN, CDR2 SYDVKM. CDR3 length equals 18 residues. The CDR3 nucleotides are TGTGCCAGCACTCCTGGGGGACAGGGAAATCGTGGGGCCAACGTCCTGACTTTC. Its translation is CASTPGGQGNRGANVLTF.

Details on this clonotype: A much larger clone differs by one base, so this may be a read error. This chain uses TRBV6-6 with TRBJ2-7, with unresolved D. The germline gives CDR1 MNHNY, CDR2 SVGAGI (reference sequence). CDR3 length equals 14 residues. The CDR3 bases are TGTGCCAGCAGTAGCAACCAGGTGAACTACGAGCACTACTTC. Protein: CASSSNQVNYEHYF.

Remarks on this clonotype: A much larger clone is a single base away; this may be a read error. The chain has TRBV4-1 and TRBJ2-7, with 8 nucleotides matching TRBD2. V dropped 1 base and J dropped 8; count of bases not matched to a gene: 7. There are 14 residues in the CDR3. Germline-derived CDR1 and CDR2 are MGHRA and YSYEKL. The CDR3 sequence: CASSQVGGGYKQYF. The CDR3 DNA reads TGCGCCAGCAGCCAAGTCGGGGGGGGATACAAGCAGTACTTC.

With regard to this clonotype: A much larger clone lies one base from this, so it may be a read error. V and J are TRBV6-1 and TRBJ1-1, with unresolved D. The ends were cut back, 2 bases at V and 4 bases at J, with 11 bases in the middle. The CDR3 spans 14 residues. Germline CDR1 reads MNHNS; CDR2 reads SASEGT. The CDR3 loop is CASSEFYMSTEAFF. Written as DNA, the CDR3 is TGTGCCAGCAGTGAATTCTACATGAGCACTGAAGCTTTCTTT.

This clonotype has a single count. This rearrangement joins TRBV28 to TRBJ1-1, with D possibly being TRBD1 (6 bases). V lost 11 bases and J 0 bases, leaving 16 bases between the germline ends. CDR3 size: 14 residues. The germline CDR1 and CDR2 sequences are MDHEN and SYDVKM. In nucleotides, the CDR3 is TGTGCCCACAAACCGGGGGGCCTGAACACTGAAGCTTTCTTT. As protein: CAHKPGGLNTEAFF.

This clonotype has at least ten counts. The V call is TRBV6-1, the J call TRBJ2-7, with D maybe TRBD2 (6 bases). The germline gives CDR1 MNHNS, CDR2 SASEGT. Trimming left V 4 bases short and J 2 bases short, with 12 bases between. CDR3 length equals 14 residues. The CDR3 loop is CASSVGRPAYEQYF. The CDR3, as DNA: TGTGCCAGCAGTGTCGGGAGACCCGCCTACGAGCAGTACTTC.

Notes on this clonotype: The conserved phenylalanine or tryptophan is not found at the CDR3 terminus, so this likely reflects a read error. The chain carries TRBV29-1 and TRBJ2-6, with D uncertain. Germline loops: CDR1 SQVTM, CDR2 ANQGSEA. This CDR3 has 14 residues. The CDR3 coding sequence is TGCGGCGTTGAAGATTACTCTGGGGCCAACGTCCTGACTTCC. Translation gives CGVEDYSGANVLTS.

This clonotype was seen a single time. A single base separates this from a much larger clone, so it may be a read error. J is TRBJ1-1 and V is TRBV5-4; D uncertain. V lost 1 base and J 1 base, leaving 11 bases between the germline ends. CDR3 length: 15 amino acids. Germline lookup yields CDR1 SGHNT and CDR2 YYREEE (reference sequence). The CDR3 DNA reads TGTGCCAGCAGCTTGCGGTACTCGTCGAACACTGAAGCTTTCTTT. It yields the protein CASSLRYSSNTEAFF.

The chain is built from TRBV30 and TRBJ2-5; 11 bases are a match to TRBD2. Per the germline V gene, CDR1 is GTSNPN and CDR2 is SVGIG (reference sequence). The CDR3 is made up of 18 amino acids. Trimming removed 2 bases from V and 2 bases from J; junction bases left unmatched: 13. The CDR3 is CAWSRPSGRRTWQETQYF. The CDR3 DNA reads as TGTGCCTGGAGTCGACCTAGCGGGAGGAGGACATGGCAAGAGACCCAGTACTTC.

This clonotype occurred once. CDR3 coding DNA: TGTGCCAGCAGCCACATAAACGGGGCGGGCTACACCTTC. Amino acid sequence: CASSHINGAGYTF. The chain combines TRBV14 with TRBJ1-2; a weak D match, TRBD1 (5 bases). V lost 3 bases to trimming and J lost 8 bases, with 13 bases between them. The CDR3 runs to 13 residues. CDR1 is SGHDN, CDR2 FVKESK, per germline.

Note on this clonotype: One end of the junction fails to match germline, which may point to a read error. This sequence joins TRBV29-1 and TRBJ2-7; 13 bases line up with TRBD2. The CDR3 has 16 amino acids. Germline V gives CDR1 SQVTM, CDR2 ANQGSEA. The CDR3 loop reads CSVGTSGSWAPYDQYF. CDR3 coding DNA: TGCAGCGTTGGGACTAGCGGGAGTTGGGCCCCCTACGATCAGTACTTC.

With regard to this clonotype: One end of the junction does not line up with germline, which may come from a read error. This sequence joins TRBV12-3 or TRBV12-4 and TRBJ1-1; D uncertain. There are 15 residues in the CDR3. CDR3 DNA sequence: TGTGTCAGCAGTTTAGTTCTTGGGAACAACACTGAAGCTTTCTTT. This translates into CVSSLVLGNNTEAFF.

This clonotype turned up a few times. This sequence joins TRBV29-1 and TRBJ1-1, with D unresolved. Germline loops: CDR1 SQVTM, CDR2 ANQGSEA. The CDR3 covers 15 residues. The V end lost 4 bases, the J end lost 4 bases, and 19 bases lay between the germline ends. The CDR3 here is CSVVDGVEWGTEAFF. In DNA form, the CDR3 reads TGCAGCGTTGTAGATGGAGTGGAGTGGGGCACTGAAGCTTTCTTT.

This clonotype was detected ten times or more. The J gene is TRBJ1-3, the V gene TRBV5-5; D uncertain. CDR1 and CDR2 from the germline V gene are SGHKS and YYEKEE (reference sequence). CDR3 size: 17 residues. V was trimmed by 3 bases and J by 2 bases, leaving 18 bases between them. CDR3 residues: CASSSVDRAIAGNTIYF. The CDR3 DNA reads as TGTGCCAGCAGCTCTGTGGACCGGGCGATCGCTGGAAACACCATATATTTT.

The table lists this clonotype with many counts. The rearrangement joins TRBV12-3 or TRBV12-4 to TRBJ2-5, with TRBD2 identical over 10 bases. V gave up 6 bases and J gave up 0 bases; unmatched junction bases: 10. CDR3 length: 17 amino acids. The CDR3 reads CASSPAPGLADQETQYF. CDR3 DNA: TGTGCCAGCAGCCCCGCCCCCGGACTAGCGGACCAAGAGACCCAGTACTTC.